One sample yielded the 17 T cell receptor beta chains listed below, sequenced in a study of beta chain features in type 1 diabetes. General study points: For Type 1 diabetes patients, all four CD4+ subsets carried TCRB CDR3s that were moderately but significantly shorter.

These receptors are not linked to any known antigen. Reverse transcribing all isolated RNA meant expressed TCRB transcripts were sequenced. This table comes from immunoSEQ multiplex PCR, and its TCRdb copy is limited to in-frame clones, with some not included. The table includes approximately 170,000 clones, around 7.9% detected once. Sequencing was performed on central memory CD4+ T cells from blood. These receptor sequences come from a man between 18 and 35 years old with type 1 diabetes.

This clone came up a few times. This CDR3 is CATRDRSVTEAFF. The CDR3 DNA follows: TGTGCCACCAGGGACAGGTCCGTCACTGAAGCTTTCTTT. The V and J genes are TRBV6-5 and TRBJ1-1; 8 bases match TRBD1. CDR1 is MNHEY and CDR2 is SVGAGI in the germline V gene. Losses at the gene ends were 10 bases for V and 4 bases for J; bases not matched to a gene: 8. This CDR3 region has 13 residues.

This clone was found a few times. The V and J genes are TRBV28 and TRBJ2-7, with 8 bases identical to TRBD2. V lost 2 bases, J lost 2 bases, and 2 bases stayed unmatched. From germline, CDR1 is MDHEN and CDR2 SYDVKM. The CDR3 runs 14 residues. The CDR3 nucleotides are TGTGCCAGCAGTTTAGCGGGAGGACCCTACGAGCAGTACTTC. Translation gives CASSLAGGPYEQYF.

The chain joins TRBV5-1 to TRBJ2-7, with D maybe TRBD1 (6 bases). Between the trimmed V and J ends, which lost 1 base and 3 bases, there was a span of 14 bases. The CDR3 extends over 15 amino acids. CDR1 is SGHRS and CDR2 is YFSETQ in the germline V gene. The CDR3 DNA follows: TGCGCCAGCAGCTTGTTACAGGGTAACGTCTACGAGCAGTACTTC. Translation: CASSLLQGNVYEQYF.

This clone was recorded at least ten times. The chain is built from TRBV23-1 and TRBJ2-7; D is perhaps TRBD2 (5 bases). TRBV23-1 is an ORF, and what it does is uncertain. CDR3 size: 14 residues. V lost 4 bases to trimming and J lost 5 bases, with 15 bases between them. The CDR3 here is CASSPLGESHEQYF. Here the CDR3 DNA reads TGCGCCAGCAGTCCACTGGGAGAGTCCCACGAGCAGTACTTC.

The gene calls are TRBV7-6 and TRBJ1-1, with a possible D match to TRBD1 (5 bases). The CDR3 consists of 13 residues. The germline CDR1 and CDR2 sequences are SGHVS and FNYEAQ. Trimming left V 5 bases short and J 4 bases short, with 11 bases between. CDR3 in amino acids: CASSTYTGTEAFF. DNA for the CDR3: TGTGCCAGCAGCACCTACACAGGCACTGAAGCTTTCTTT.

This clone was counted only a few times. The chain recombines TRBV4-2 with TRBJ2-7; TRBD1 might be the D (5 bases). The CDR3 consists of 14 residues. Germline values: CDR1 LGHNA, CDR2 YNFKEQ. Trimming took 0 bases from V and 2 from J, leaving 8 bases between them. CDR3 DNA: TGTGCCAGCAGCCAAGATGGGGCCACCTACGAGCAGTACTTC. The encoded protein is CASSQDGATYEQYF.

This clone was detected ten times or more. V usage is TRBV7-2 and J usage is TRBJ1-1; D not resolved. Germline V gene lookup returns CDR1 SGHTA and CDR2 FQGNSA. V shed 1 base and J shed 4 bases, with 13 bases lying between them. The CDR3 is made up of 15 amino acids. The DNA of the CDR3 is TGTGCCAGCAGCTTAGGGTTCCAGTACAGCACTGAAGCTTTCTTT. Translation gives CASSLGFQYSTEAFF. The full variable domain, completed using reference TRBV7-2 and TRBJ1-1, is GAGVSQSPSNKVTEKGKDVELRCDPISGHTALYWYRQSLGQGLEFLIYFQGNSAPDKSGLPSDRFSAERTGGSVSTLTIQRTQQEDSAVYLCASSLGFQYSTEAFFGQGTRLTVV.

The chain combines TRBV5-1 with TRBJ2-7; D call uncertain. The germline gives CDR1 SGHRS, CDR2 YFSETQ. The CDR3 is 12 residues long. V was shortened by 0 bases and J by 7 bases, with 8 bases between the two germline ends. The CDR3: CASSLALGEQYF. DNA for the CDR3: TGCGCCAGCAGCTTGGCCCTCGGGGAGCAGTACTTC.

This clone was recorded a few times. This chain links TRBV30 with TRBJ1-2; 7 bases are shared with TRBD1. The CDR3 runs 13 residues. Per the germline V gene, CDR1 is GTSNPN and CDR2 is SVGIG (reference sequence). Trimming at V came to 5 bases and at J to 3 bases, leaving 6 bases not matched to a gene. This chain's CDR3 is CAWARQGYYGYTF. The CDR3 nucleotides read TGTGCCTGGGCAAGACAGGGATACTATGGCTACACCTTC. The full variable domain, its missing parts supplied by reference TRBV30 and TRBJ1-2, is SQTIHQWPATLVQPVGSPLSLECTVEGTSNPNLYWYRQAAGRGLQLLFYSVGIGQISSEVPQNLSASRPQDRQFILSSKKLLLSDSGFYLCAWARQGYYGYTFGSGTRLTVV.

Written as DNA, the CDR3 is TGTGCCAGCAGTCCCAGCGGGGGGGTCGCCCTCGGGGAGCAGTACTTC. This codes for CASSPSGGVALGEQYF. The chain combines TRBV6-6 with TRBJ2-5; 10 positions agree with TRBD2. Germline CDR1 is MNHNY and CDR2 is SVGAGI (reference sequence). CDR3 length equals 16 residues. J gave up 11 bases and V 5 bases, and 17 bases lay outside the gene matches.

A few counts support this clone. Other DNA sequences from this sample encode an identical CDR3 as well. The chain carries TRBV28 and TRBJ1-2; a weak D match, TRBD1 (5 bases). The CDR3 is made up of 13 amino acids. V gave up 3 bases and J gave up 7 bases, with 12 bases separating them. Germline-derived CDR1 and CDR2 are MDHEN and SYDVKM. The CDR3 spells CASSFPREGGYTF. The DNA for the CDR3 is TGTGCCAGCAGTTTCCCCAGGGAGGGTGGCTACACCTTC.

The CDR3 coding sequence is TGTGCCAGCAGCCAAGCGGGGGCTAGGGACTATGGCTACACCTTC. Residues: CASSQAGARDYGYTF. The V and J genes are TRBV7-2 and TRBJ1-2; tentative D call: TRBD1 (6 bases). Germline V gives CDR1 SGHTA, CDR2 FQGNSA. CDR3 length: 15 residues. The germline V and J ends were trimmed by 5 bases and 3 bases, with 16 bases remaining between them.

This rearrangement joins TRBV5-1 to TRBJ2-5, with a weak D call TRBD2 (6 bases). With 2 bases removed from V and 5 bases from J, the gap between germline ends came to 13 bases. Per germline, CDR1 SGHRS and CDR2 YFSETQ. The CDR3 sequence is 14 residues long. CDR3: CASSFSAGWETQYF. In DNA form, the CDR3 reads TGCGCCAGCAGCTTCTCCGCGGGATGGGAGACCCAGTACTTC.

This chain joins TRBV28 and TRBJ1-5; D call uncertain. Trimming left V 4 bases short and J 2 bases short, with 9 bases between. CDR1 and CDR2 from the germline V gene are MDHEN and SYDVKM. The CDR3 runs 14 residues. The CDR3 nucleotides read TGTGCCAGCAGTTGGATGGGAGGCAATCAGCCCCAGCATTTT. It encodes CASSWMGGNQPQHF.

This sequence joins TRBV30 and TRBJ1-2; no definite D call. CDR1 and CDR2 (germline): GTSNPN, SVGIG (reference sequence). The CDR3 has 14 amino acids. V shed 3 bases and J shed 7 bases, with 18 bases lying between them. The CDR3, as DNA: TGTGCCTGGAGCCTCGGTGGGGAGGCGTCTGGCTACACCTTC. Translation gives CAWSLGGEASGYTF.

This clone was found a few times. The chain carries TRBV27 and TRBJ2-1; D perhaps matches TRBD1 (6 bases). The germline V gene encodes CDR1 MNHEY and CDR2 SMNVEV (reference sequence). This CDR3 comprises 16 residues. The V end was cut by 4 bases, the J end by 6 bases, with 19 bases between. In DNA form, the CDR3 reads TGTGCCAGCAGTTCCTACACAGGGTACGGGTCCAATGAGCAGTTCTTC. It encodes CASSSYTGYGSNEQFF.

This clone has a handful of counts. V gene TRBV6-5 combines with J gene TRBJ2-5, with D tentatively TRBD1 (6 bases). CDR1 MNHEY and CDR2 SVGAGI come from the germline V gene. The CDR3 length is 12 residues. With 5 bases removed from V and 5 bases from J, the gap between germline ends came to 9 bases. CDR3 nucleotides: TGTGCCAGCAGTCAGGGGCGGGAGACCCAGTACTTC. It is translated as CASSQGRETQYF.